The rows below give T cell receptor beta chains drawn from one sample of a study of PD-1 blockade in classical Hodgkin lymphoma. Clones were sequenced by immunoSEQ multiplex PCR, and TCRdb holds only the in-frame ones, with some missing. This sample has approximately 27,000 clones, with about four fifths found just once. The input for sequencing was peripheral blood mononuclear cells (PBMCs), taken before the fourth cycle of nivolumab. These TCRs come from a human donor with classical Hodgkin lymphoma. Both conserved end residues are part of each CDR3. Each record gives: V gene, J gene, CDR3 protein.

V: TRBV6-6; J: TRBJ1-5; CDR3: CASGVNSNQPQHF
V: TRBV6-4; J: TRBJ2-5; CDR3: CASSVRAAETQYF
V: TRBV12-5; J: TRBJ2-7; CDR3: CASGSIYSGTALSYEQYF
V: TRBV4-1; J: TRBJ2-2; CDR3: CASSHNRGRIGELFF
V: TRBV18; J: TRBJ2-5; CDR3: CASSPGAGKETQYF
V: TRBV28; J: TRBJ2-1; CDR3: CAIKGTENEQFF
V: TRBV11-2; J: TRBJ1-5; CDR3: CASSKEGLGNNQPQHF
V: TRBV19; J: TRBJ1-5; CDR3: CASRYSTARRTQHF
V: TRBV6-6; J: TRBJ1-1; CDR3: CASNPGGRIRAEAFF
V: TRBV11-2; J: TRBJ2-7; CDR3: CASSPTGTGVSEQYF
V: TRBV9; J: TRBJ2-2; CDR3: CASSVGVGAGELFF